This TCR beta chain is drawn from a study of OX40 agonist ivuxolimab in advanced cancers. Sequencing used immunoSEQ multiplex PCR; TCRdb keeps in-frame clones, though not all of them. The sample records 8,500 to 10,000 clones, over 60% being singletons. Germline V gives CDR1 MDHEN, CDR2 SYDVKM. This CDR3 contains 19 residues. V was cut by 3 bases and J by 2 bases, with 20 bases left in between. Material: CD4+ or CD8+ T cells sorted from blood, obtained in a trial of the OX40 agonist ivuxolimab. The rearrangement links TRBV28 to TRBJ2-6; perhaps TRBD2 as D (6 bases). The clonotype comes from an adult with an advanced solid tumor such as melanoma, head and neck, liver or kidney cancer. DNA of the CDR3: TGTGCCAGCAGTTTTGATACCCCGGGGGTGGTCGCTGGGGCCAACGTCCTGACTTTC. It specifies CASSFDTPGVVAGANVLTF.